The next 12 T cell receptor beta chains were all read from a single sample in a study of cytomegalovirus exposure and HLA in healthy donors. PCR involved 60 Vbeta and 13 Jbeta primers. Profiling relied on immunoSEQ multiplex PCR, and the TCRdb table lists in-frame clones only, not all of them. The profile shows 93,000 or so clones, roughly four fifths of them singletons. The sequencing sample was made of PBMCs. The receptor source for this set is a woman under 30 in good health and CMV-seropositive.

The chain links TRBV6-5 to TRBJ2-2, with 9 bases that match TRBD1. Losses at the gene ends were 6 bases for V and 4 bases for J; bases not matched to a gene: 3. Germline CDR1 MNHEY, CDR2 SVGAGI. The CDR3 spans 14 residues. The CDR3 region has the DNA TGTGCCAGCAGGGGACAGGGTGCCACCGGGGAGCTGTTTTTT. It specifies CASRGQGATGELFF.

This clone was recorded only once. The chain carries TRBV6-6 and TRBJ1-5; 7 bases agree with TRBD1. V trimming: 6 bases; J trimming: 3 bases; junction bases outside the gene matches: 11. The CDR3 totals 16 residues. Germline V lookup: CDR1 MNHNY, CDR2 SVGAGI (reference sequence). As DNA, the CDR3 is TGTGCCAGCAGCAAACCGGGACAGATAATCAATCAGCCCCAGCATTTT. This sequence encodes CASSKPGQIINQPQHF.

Only one count was recorded for this clone. The gene calls are TRBV18 and TRBJ1-2; 9 bases are a match to TRBD1. There are 13 residues in the CDR3. Per germline, CDR1 KGHSH and CDR2 LQKENI. Trimming took 4 bases from V and 5 from J; bases not matched to a gene: 2. CDR3 bases: TGTGCCAGCTCACGGGACAGGGAGTATGGCTACACCTTC. Translated, it gives CASSRDREYGYTF.

CDR3 protein: CASALSTGAETQYF. CDR3 nucleotide sequence: TGTGCCAGCGCCCTCTCGACAGGGGCGGAGACCCAGTACTTC. The rearrangement joins TRBV9 to TRBJ2-5, with 8 nucleotides matching TRBD1. This CDR3 is 14 amino acids long. V was clipped by 7 bases and J by 5 bases; unmatched bases: 10. The germline V gene encodes CDR1 SGDLS and CDR2 YYNGEE. Using reference TRBV9 and TRBJ2-5 for the parts outside the CDR3, the full variable domain is DSGVTQTPKHLITATGQRVTLRCSPRSGDLSVYWYQQSLDQGLQFLIQYYNGEERAKGNILERFSAQQFPDLHSELNLSSLELGDSALYFCASALSTGAETQYFGPGTRLLVL.

The V and J genes are TRBV7-9 and TRBJ2-4, with a weak D call TRBD2 (5 bases). The V and J ends lost 5 bases and 1 base respectively, with 15 bases between them. Germline CDR1 is SEHNR and CDR2 is FQNEAQ (reference sequence). The CDR3 is made up of 16 amino acids. The chain's CDR3 is CASSPQVGGAKNIQYF. In DNA form, the CDR3 reads TGTGCCAGCAGCCCCCAGGTGGGCGGGGCCAAAAACATTCAGTACTTC.

The chain uses TRBV27 and TRBJ1-5; no firm D call. Trimming stripped 6 bases from V and 5 bases from J, with 17 bases between. Germline CDR1 is MNHEY and CDR2 is SMNVEV (reference sequence). CDR3 length: 15 amino acids. The CDR3 loop reads CASSPGSLADQPQHF. CDR3 bases: TGTGCCAGCAGCCCGGGGTCTTTGGCCGATCAGCCCCAGCATTTT.

The rearrangement uses TRBV30 and TRBJ2-3; the match to TRBD1 covers 8 bases. The CDR3 loop spans 13 amino acids. Germline-derived CDR1 and CDR2 are GTSNPN and SVGIG (reference sequence). V gave up 7 bases and J gave up 4 bases; unmatched junction bases: 7. DNA of the CDR3: TGTGCCTTCACAGGACAGGGCGCAGATACGCAGTATTTT. Translated, it gives CAFTGQGADTQYF.

V usage is TRBV19 and J usage is TRBJ1-1; D is possibly TRBD1 (6 bases). V was shortened by 3 bases and J by 2 bases, with 19 bases between the two germline ends. CDR3 length: 17 residues. Germline CDR1 reads LNHDA; CDR2 reads SQIVND (reference sequence). The CDR3 DNA reads as TGTGCCAGTAGTATTAACAGCCCCGGGACATATAACACTGAAGCTTTCTTT. This codes for CASSINSPGTYNTEAFF.

The rearrangement joins TRBV2 to TRBJ2-6; TRBD1 is a possible D gene (5 bases). Germline V gene data show CDR1 as SNHLY and CDR2 as FYNNEI. V lost 7 bases, J lost 3 bases, and 10 bases lay in between. The CDR3 has 14 residues. DNA of the CDR3: TGTGCCAGCAACAAGGGGCTTGGGGCCAACGTCCTGACTTTC. Its protein is CASNKGLGANVLTF.

V usage is TRBV5-1 and J usage is TRBJ2-3; TRBD2 might be the D (5 bases). The length of the CDR3 is 13 residues. Trimming took off 4 bases at V and 0 bases at J, with 6 bases between the two ends. Germline-derived CDR1 and CDR2 are SGHRS and YFSETQ. The CDR3 reads CASSRRSTDTQYF. The DNA for the CDR3 is TGCGCCAGCAGCCGGAGGAGCACAGATACGCAGTATTTT.

The chain carries TRBV6-1 and TRBJ2-5; 8 bases line up with TRBD1. CDR1 MNHNS and CDR2 SASEGT come from the germline V gene. The CDR3 is made up of 14 amino acids. Unmatched junction bases numbered 5, after V lost 8 bases and J lost 0 bases. The CDR3 DNA sequence: TGTGCCAGCCGGACAGGGTGGTACCAAGAGACCCAGTACTTC. Translating gives CASRTGWYQETQYF.

The chain combines TRBV2 with TRBJ1-5; no clear D gene. Germline V gives CDR1 SNHLY, CDR2 FYNNEI. The CDR3 has 13 amino acids. V lost 6 bases and J 4 bases, leaving 10 bases between the germline ends. In DNA form, the CDR3 reads TGTGCCAGCAGCTGGACTTCAAATCAGCCCCAGCATTTT. Translation: CASSWTSNQPQHF.